Sequencing of this T cell receptor beta chain was carried out in a study of molecular identifiers for immune sequencing clone quantification. Overall study findings and caveats: Whereas clones above 20 RNA copies held under 1% of naive-cell molecules, they held over 98% of effector molecules.

V was clipped by 5 bases and J by 2 bases; unmatched bases: 15. The CDR3 consists of 17 residues. Germline V gene data show CDR1 as SGHAT and CDR2 as FQNNGV. TCRdb analysed the PCR reads with MiXCR anew, one entry per CDR3 protein. Altogether about 300,000 distinct CDR3 sequences are present, about a fifth being singletons, with the ten largest covering 0.81%. Points on this clonotype: Its target is not known.

The chain combines TRBV11-2 with TRBJ2-7, with 7 bases that match TRBD1. The sequence derives from a human donor in good health. Some libraries in this study had Jurkat cell RNA spiked in. Sequencing input: naive CD8+ T cells from blood, with Jurkat cell RNA spiked in. Stated subset: FACS-sorted CD8+CD4-CCR7+CD45RA+ naive T cells. The CDR3 sequence: CASSPLPGQALTYEQYF. The DNA of the CDR3 is TGTGCCAGCAGCCCCCTACCCGGACAGGCGTTAACCTACGAGCAGTACTTC.